The present TCR beta chain was sequenced within a study of CD8+ T cells in alopecia areata. General observations from the study: Normal skin's resident alphabeta T cells are sequenced alongside lesional scalp T cells. Across lesional scalp, and particularly alopecia totalis/universalis, clonality surpassed that of normal scalp.

This clone came up a few times. Its specificity is unknown. RNA extraction was followed by reverse transcription into cDNA, which acted as the sequencing template. Sequencing used immunoSEQ multiplex PCR; TCRdb keeps in-frame clones, though not all of them. This sample has 65,000 to 95,000 clones, with 51% found just once. Obtained from alopecia areata patients were lesional scalp punch biopsies along with peripheral blood. Using a FACSAria, the CD4+ and CD8+ T cells were sorted from the PBMCs. Germline V gene data show CDR1 as SGHDN and CDR2 as FVKESK. The V gene lost 0 bases and the J gene lost 5 bases, with 13 bases spanning the gap. The CDR3 loop spans 15 amino acids.

This receptor was taken from a human donor with alopecia areata. The rearrangement joins TRBV14 to TRBJ1-2; D possibly corresponds to TRBD1 (5 bases). Input material: NKG2D-high CD8+ T cells sorted from blood. This CDR3 reads CASSQDSWGLYGYTF. The CDR3 bases are TGTGCCAGCAGCCAAGATTCGTGGGGCTTGTATGGCTACACCTTC.